These T cell receptor beta chains were read from a single sample in a study of blood T cell repertoires in COVID-19. Clones were sequenced by immunoSEQ multiplex PCR, and TCRdb holds only the in-frame ones, with some missing. The sample has 450,000 or so clones; 85% to 90% are singletons. The sample was peripheral blood. The receptors stem from a man younger than 35 with COVID-19, enrolled during active disease. Each CDR3 is given with its conserved first and last residue.

13	TRBV7-9	TRBJ1-2	CASSLRQIDGYTF
13	TRBV7-2	TRBJ2-5	CASSFGSWETQYF
13	TRBV29-1	TRBJ2-7	CSVEDSTGTRQYF
16	TRBV6-1	TRBJ2-7	CASSAMGSGKNHEQYF
10	TRBV20-1	TRBJ1-1	CSLQGDEAFF
16	TRBV2	TRBJ2-1	CASRKLDGGSYNEQFF
15	TRBV5-4	TRBJ2-5	CASSLDLAGEETQYF
14	TRBV6-6	TRBJ1-3	CASRYEGAGNTIYF
15	TRBV5-1	TRBJ2-2	CASSLSGTGTGELFF
14	TRBV3-1/TRBV3-2	TRBJ2-7	CASSQDTGGYEQYF
16	TRBV9	TRBJ2-2	CASSVALATNTGELFF
16	TRBV4-2	TRBJ2-1	CASSQDQVGAGGEQFF
14	TRBV2	TRBJ2-3	CASSSTLRTDTQYF
18	TRBV24-1	TRBJ2-1	CATSGRGELAGVYNEQFF
12	TRBV6-6	TRBJ1-1	CASSYGATEAFF
13	TRBV11-3	TRBJ1-2	CASTRRGGSGYTF
12	TRBV5-4	TRBJ1-4	CASSPGGEKLFF
14	TRBV2	TRBJ1-2	CASSAGGPYYGYTF
14	TRBV3-1/TRBV3-2	TRBJ2-3	CASSQGAFTDTQYF
16	TRBV28	TRBJ1-1	CASSPWQGLGDTEAFF
13	TRBV27	TRBJ1-1	CASSQQGRTEAFF
15	TRBV4-1	TRBJ2-1	CASSQEIQGANEQFF
15	TRBV29-1	TRBJ2-7	CSVISGTSVTYEQYF
16	TRBV18	TRBJ2-7	CASSPGLAGVTYEQYF
14	TRBV13	TRBJ2-3	CASSLEAGAGTQYF
17	TRBV21-1	TRBJ1-5	CASSKPIKWDRDQPQHF
12	TRBV25-1	TRBJ1-2	CASSRQGGGYTF
16	TRBV24-1	TRBJ2-7	CATRGLAGGVSYEQYF
15	TRBV19	TRBJ2-7	CASSMGQSPSYEQYF
15	TRBV3-1/TRBV3-2	TRBJ2-5	CASSRVGRAQETQYF
15	TRBV5-6	TRBJ2-3	CASSGTGGAGDTQYF
17	TRBV18	TRBJ2-1	CASSPLATSGRGNEQFF
14	TRBV6-5	TRBJ1-2	CASRQGVVDYGYTF
12	TRBV12-5	TRBJ1-1	CASGLGRTLAFF
12	TRBV24-1	TRBJ1-2	CATSVGSAGYTF